A selection of T cell receptor beta chains follows, all from one sample in a study of T cells after yellow fever vaccination. TCRdb ran MiXCR on the 5' RACE reads and lists one entry per CDR3 protein. The sample shows just under 600,000 distinct CDR3 sequences, about 13% of them seen only once. The specimen was PBMCs, collected on the day of the yellow fever booster vaccination. The receptors were sampled from a man under 40 who received the YFV17D yellow fever vaccine. Both conserved end residues are part of each CDR3. D genes are given only for firm matches. Size is stated for part of the rows, as once, few or many counts, or as a class when the clone is expanded.

v_call,clone_size,j_call,d_call,cdr3_nt,cdr3_aa
TRBV12-3/TRBV12-4,few,TRBJ2-1,TRBD2,TGTGCCAGCAGCCCGGCGTTCGGGACTAGCGGCCGCGATGAGCAGTTCTTC,CASSPAFGTSGRDEQFF
TRBV4-3,few,TRBJ2-7,.,TGCGCCAGCAGCCAAGTTATAGATCTACGCTACGAGCAGTACTTC,CASSQVIDLRYEQYF
TRBV6-5,.,TRBJ2-4,.,TGTGCCAGCAGTTACCACACTTCTTCAGCCAAAAACATTCAGTACTTC,CASSYHTSSAKNIQYF
TRBV30,.,TRBJ2-2,.,TGTGCCTGGAGGTGGGGGGATAACACCGGGGAGCTGTTTTTT,CAWRWGDNTGELFF
TRBV20-1,.,TRBJ2-3,.,TGCAGTGCTCTAGGAGTCGGCGTACCAGATACGCAGTATTTT,CSALGVGVPDTQYF
TRBV28,many,TRBJ1-1,TRBD1,TGTGCCAGCAAACAAACAGGGGGCGTCACTGAAGCTTTCTTT,CASKQTGGVTEAFF
TRBV5-1,few,TRBJ2-1,.,TGCGCCAGCAGGTTTAGATCGGGAGCGGAGTCCTACAATGAGCAGTTCTTC,CASRFRSGAESYNEQFF
TRBV29-1,few,TRBJ1-2,.,TGCAGCGTGGGGGACGGAGCCCGTGGCTACACCTTC,CSVGDGARGYTF
TRBV4-2,.,TRBJ1-4,TRBD1,TGTGCCAGCAGCCGCTGGACAGGAGTCGTTTCGACTAATGAAAAACTGTTTTTT,CASSRWTGVVSTNEKLFF
TRBV4-3,.,TRBJ2-5,.,TGCGCCAGCAGCCAAGAGACAAGCCAAGAGACCCAGTACTTC,CASSQETSQETQYF
TRBV7-2,.,TRBJ1-6,.,TGTGCCAGCAGCTTAGATACAGGGTTTAATTCACCCCTCCACTTT,CASSLDTGFNSPLHF
TRBV7-2,few,TRBJ1-1,.,TGTGCCAGCAGCTTAGGCCCTGGACCGAACACTGAAGCTTTCTTT,CASSLGPGPNTEAFF
TRBV4-3,once,TRBJ2-1,TRBD2,TGCGCCAGCAGCCAAGATCTAAATAGCGGGAGGGACAATGAGCAGTTCTTC,CASSQDLNSGRDNEQFF
TRBV3-1,few,TRBJ2-7,.,TGTGCCAGCAGAGAGAGGGGGAGGCCCTTCTACGAGCAGTACTTC,CASRERGRPFYEQYF
TRBV7-9,few,TRBJ2-7,.,TGTGCCAGCAGCTTGGAGGTTACCCCCACCTACGAGCAGTACTTC,CASSLEVTPTYEQYF
TRBV4-2,.,TRBJ2-2,.,TGTGCCAGCAGCCAAGAAGGAGGTTTGAACACCGGGGAGCTGTTTTTT,CASSQEGGLNTGELFF
TRBV29-1,few,TRBJ2-5,.,TGCAGCGTCCTAACGGGATGGGAGACCCAGTACTTC,CSVLTGWETQYF
TRBV19,.,TRBJ2-2,.,TGTGCCAGTACCCTAGGCGCGGGACAGCCCACCGGGGAGCTGTTTTTT,CASTLGAGQPTGELFF